This note documents a single TCR beta chain sequence. This may be a read error, as it is one base from a much larger clone. The CDR3 sequence is 12 residues long. Trimming shortened V by 4 bases and J by 9 bases, and 14 bases separated the two germline ends. Germline-derived CDR1 and CDR2 are GTSNPN and SVGIG (reference sequence). This entry comes from a study of CD8+CD57+ T cells in acquired aplastic anemia. According to the study, genomic DNA was the template for TCR beta VDJ and CDR3 profiling. TCRdb fed the reads into MiXCR, producing one record per CDR3 protein. The sample carries some 410,000 distinct CDR3 sequences, about two thirds recorded once.

This TCR was sampled from a human donor in good health, serving as a control. Sequencing was carried out using sorted CD4+, CD8+, or CD8+CD57+ T cells (not recorded which) from PBMCs. V usage is TRBV30 and J usage is TRBJ2-3, with D perhaps matching TRBD1 or TRBD2 (5 bases each). The CDR3 DNA sequence: TGTGCCTGGACGGCCCCGGGACCAACGCAGTATTTT. Translating it yields CAWTAPGPTQYF.